This TCR beta chain was recorded in a study of PD-1 blockade in mismatch repair-deficient tumors. This clone was counted between two and nine times. Clones were read by immunoSEQ multiplex PCR, and TCRdb kept only the in-frame ones, dropping some. The top ten clones hold approximately 15% of a sample with under 150,000 clones, about 88% of them seen once. The CDR3 runs 14 residues. The J segment lost 0 bases and the V segment lost 7 bases, leaving 5 bases of the junction unmatched. The germline V gene encodes CDR1 LNHDA and CDR2 SQIVND (reference sequence). TCRs were sequenced from a few patients responding to pembrolizumab.

This sequence was found in an adult with mismatch repair-deficient cancer. Source: peripheral blood, taken 44 weeks after starting pembrolizumab. V and J are TRBV19 and TRBJ2-7; TRBD1 matches at 8 bases. The DNA of the CDR3 is TGTGCCAGTACACGGGACAGGAGCTCCTACGAGCAGTACTTC. It encodes CASTRDRSSYEQYF.